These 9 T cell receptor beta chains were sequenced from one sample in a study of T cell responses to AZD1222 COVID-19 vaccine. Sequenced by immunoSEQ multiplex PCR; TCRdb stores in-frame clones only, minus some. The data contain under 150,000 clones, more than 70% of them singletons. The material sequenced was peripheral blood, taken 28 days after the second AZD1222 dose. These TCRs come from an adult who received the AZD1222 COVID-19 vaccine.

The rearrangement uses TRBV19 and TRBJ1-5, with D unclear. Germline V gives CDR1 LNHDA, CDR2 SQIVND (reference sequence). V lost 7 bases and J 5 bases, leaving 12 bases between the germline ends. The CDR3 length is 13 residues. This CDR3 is CASTAGYYQPQHF. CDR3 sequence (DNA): TGTGCCAGTACGGCAGGTTATTATCAGCCCCAGCATTTT. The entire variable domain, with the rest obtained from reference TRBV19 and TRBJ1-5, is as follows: DGGITQSPKYLFRKEGQNVTLSCEQNLNHDAMYWYRQDPGQGLRLIYYSQIVNDFQKGDIAEGYSVSREKKESFPLTVTSAQKNPTAFYLCASTAGYYQPQHFGDGTRLSIL.

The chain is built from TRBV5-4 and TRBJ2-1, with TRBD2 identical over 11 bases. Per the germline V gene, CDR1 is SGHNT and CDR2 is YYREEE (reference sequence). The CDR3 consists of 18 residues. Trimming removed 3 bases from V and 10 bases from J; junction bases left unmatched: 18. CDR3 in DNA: TGTGCCAGCAGCTCAATAGCGGGGGGGCCTAACTCTCCCAGAGAGCAGTTCTTC. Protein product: CASSSIAGGPNSPREQFF. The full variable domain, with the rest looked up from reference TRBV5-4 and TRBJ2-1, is ETGVTQSPTHLIKTRGQQVTLRCSSQSGHNTVSWYQQALGQGPQFIFQYYREEENGRGNFPPRFSGLQFPNYSSELNVNALELDDSALYLCASSSIAGGPNSPREQFFGPGTRLTVL.

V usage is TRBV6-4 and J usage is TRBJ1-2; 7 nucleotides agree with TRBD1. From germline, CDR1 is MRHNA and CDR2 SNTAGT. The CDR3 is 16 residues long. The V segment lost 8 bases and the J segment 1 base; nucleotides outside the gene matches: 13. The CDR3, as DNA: TGTGCCAGCGCCCAGCAGGGGGGCCCCTATAACTATGGCTACACCTTC. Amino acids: CASAQQGGPYNYGYTF.

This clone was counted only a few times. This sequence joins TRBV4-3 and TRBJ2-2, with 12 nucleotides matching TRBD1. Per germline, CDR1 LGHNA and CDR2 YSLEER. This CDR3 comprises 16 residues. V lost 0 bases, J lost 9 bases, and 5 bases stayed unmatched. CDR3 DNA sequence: TGCGCCAGCAGCCAAGATCCCGGGACAGGGGGCCGGGAGCTGTTTTTT. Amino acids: CASSQDPGTGGRELFF.

The CDR3 is CASSFGPSTTTGELFF. CDR3 nucleotide sequence: TGTGCCAGCAGCTTTGGGCCCAGCACGACGACCGGGGAGCTGTTTTTT. The chain links TRBV7-2 to TRBJ2-2; D is uncertain. Germline V gene lookup returns CDR1 SGHTA and CDR2 FQGNSA. The CDR3 runs to 16 residues. Trimming pared 3 bases from V and 5 bases from J, leaving 16 bases between.

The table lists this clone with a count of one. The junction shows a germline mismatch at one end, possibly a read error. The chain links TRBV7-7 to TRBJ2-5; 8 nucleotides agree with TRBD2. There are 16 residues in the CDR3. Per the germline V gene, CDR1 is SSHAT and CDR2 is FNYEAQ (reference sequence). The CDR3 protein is CASSLKAGGSQETQYF. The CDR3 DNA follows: TGTGCTAGCAGCTTAAAGGCGGGGGGAAGCCAAGAGACCCAGTACTTC.

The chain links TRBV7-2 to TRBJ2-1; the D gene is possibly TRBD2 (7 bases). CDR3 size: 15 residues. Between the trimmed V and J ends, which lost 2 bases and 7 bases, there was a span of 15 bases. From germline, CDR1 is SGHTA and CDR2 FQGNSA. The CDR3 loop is CASSLIGGPYNEQFF. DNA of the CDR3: TGTGCCAGCAGCTTAATCGGGGGGCCGTATAATGAGCAGTTCTTC.

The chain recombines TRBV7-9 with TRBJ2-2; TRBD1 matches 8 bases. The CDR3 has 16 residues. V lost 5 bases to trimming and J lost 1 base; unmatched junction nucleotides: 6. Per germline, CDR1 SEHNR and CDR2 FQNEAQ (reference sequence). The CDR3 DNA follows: TGTGCCAGCAGCCGAGGGACAGGACTGAACACCGGGGAGCTGTTTTTT. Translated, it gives CASSRGTGLNTGELFF.

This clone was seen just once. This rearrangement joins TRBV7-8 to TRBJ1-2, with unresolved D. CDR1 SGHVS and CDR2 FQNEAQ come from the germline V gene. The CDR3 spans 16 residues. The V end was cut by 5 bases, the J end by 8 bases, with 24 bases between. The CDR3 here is CASSPAGVTARGGYTF. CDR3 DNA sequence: TGTGCCAGCAGCCCCGCGGGCGTAACCGCGCGGGGAGGCTACACCTTC.